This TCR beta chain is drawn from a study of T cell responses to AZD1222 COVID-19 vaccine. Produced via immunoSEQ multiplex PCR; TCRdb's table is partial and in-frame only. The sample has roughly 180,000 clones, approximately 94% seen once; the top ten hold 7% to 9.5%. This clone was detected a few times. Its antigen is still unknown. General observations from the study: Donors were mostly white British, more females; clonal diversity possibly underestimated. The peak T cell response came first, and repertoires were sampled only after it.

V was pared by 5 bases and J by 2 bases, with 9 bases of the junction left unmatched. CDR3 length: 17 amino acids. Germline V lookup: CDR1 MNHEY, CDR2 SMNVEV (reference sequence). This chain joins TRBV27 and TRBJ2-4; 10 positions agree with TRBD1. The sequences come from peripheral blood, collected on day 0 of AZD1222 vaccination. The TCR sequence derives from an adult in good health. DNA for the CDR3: TGTGCCAGCAGTGAGGGACAGGGGCGGGCGACCAAAAACATTCAGTACTTC. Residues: CASSEGQGRATKNIQYF.